This passage covers 20 T cell receptor beta chains from one sample sequenced in a study of blood T cell repertoires in COVID-19 (dated by TCRdb to about 2020). The library was made by the immunoSEQ multiplex PCR assay. TCRdb stores this immuneACCESS table with in-frame sequences only. Part of the clones is absent; in the studies checked, under half of the shortfall reflects unresolved V genes, and no reason is known for the rest. This sample holds about 16,000 clones; approximately 92% were observed only once. The top ten constitute approximately 7.6% of the sample. The sequencing input was peripheral blood. The receptors here all came from a human donor with active COVID-19. The donor label of this sample is uncertain.

The chain employs TRBV5-3 and TRBJ2-2, with TRBD1 identical over 8 bases. TRBV5-3 falls under the ORF class, with uncertain function. CDR3 size: 14 residues. The V segment lost 3 bases and the J segment 6 bases; nucleotides outside the gene matches: 4. CDR3 sequence (DNA): TGTGCCAGAAGCTCCAGGGGGCGGGCCGGGGAGCTGTTTTTT. It translates to CARSSRGRAGELFF.

The V and J genes are TRBV3-1 (or the pseudogene TRBV3-2) and TRBJ2-2; D unclear. The CDR3 is made up of 13 amino acids. The V gene's germline CDR1 is LGHDT and CDR2 YNNKEL (reference sequence). With 3 bases removed from V and 3 bases from J, the gap between germline ends came to 5 bases. The chain's CDR3 is CASSQLDTGELFF. CDR3 in DNA: TGTGCCAGCAGCCAGTTAGACACCGGGGAGCTGTTTTTT.

The chain employs TRBV5-5 and TRBJ1-5, with D unresolved. This CDR3 spans 15 amino acids. Germline CDR1 reads SGHKS; CDR2 reads YYEKEE (reference sequence). With 0 bases removed from V and 5 bases from J, the gap between germline ends came to 12 bases. CDR3 in amino acids: CASSLGIRVYQPQHF. CDR3 coding DNA: TGTGCCAGCAGCTTGGGTATCCGGGTCTATCAGCCCCAGCATTTT. Variable domain in full (rest from reference TRBV5-5 and TRBJ1-5): DAGVTQSPTHLIKTRGQQVTLRCSPISGHKSVSWYQQVLGQGPQFIFQYYEKEERGRGNFPDRFSARQFPNYSSELNVNALLLGDSALYLCASSLGIRVYQPQHFGDGTRLSIL.

The chain couples TRBV28 to TRBJ1-4; 11 bases are shared with TRBD1. Losses at the gene ends were 6 bases for V and 10 bases for J; bases not matched to a gene: 10. The germline gives CDR1 MDHEN, CDR2 SYDVKM. This CDR3 has 15 residues. The CDR3 nucleotides read TGTGCCAGCAGGAATCCGGGACAGGGGGTTGGAAAACTGTTTTTT. Translated: CASRNPGQGVGKLFF.

The V gene is TRBV6-2 or TRBV6-3, the J gene TRBJ1-5; TRBD1 aligns across 9 bases. J was trimmed by 2 bases and V by 4 bases; bases with no gene match: 12. The CDR3 totals 18 residues. CDR1 is MNHEY and CDR2 is SVGEGT in the germline V gene. The CDR3 region is CASSLQGAQTNRNQPQHF. In DNA form, the CDR3 reads TGTGCCAGCAGTTTACAGGGGGCGCAGACCAATCGCAATCAGCCCCAGCATTTT.

The rearrangement joins TRBV7-9 to TRBJ1-1; 8 bases align to TRBD1. J lost 7 bases, V lost 3 bases, and 1 base had no gene match. The germline CDR1 and CDR2 sequences are SEHNR and FQNEAQ (reference sequence). The CDR3 runs 12 residues. DNA for the CDR3: TGTGCCAGCAGCTTTACAGGGGGTGAAGCTTTCTTT. It codes for CASSFTGGEAFF. Supplemented by reference TRBV7-9 and TRBJ1-1, the full variable domain reads DTGVSQNPRHKITKRGQNVTFRCDPISEHNRLYWYRQTLGQGPEFLTYFQNEAQLEKSRLLSDRFSAERPKGSFSTLEIQRTEQGDSAMYLCASSFTGGEAFFGQGTRLTVV.

DNA of the CDR3: TGTGCCATCAATACAGGTTATAACTATGGCTACACCTTC. It encodes CAINTGYNYGYTF. The V gene is TRBV10-3, the J gene TRBJ1-2, with D tentatively TRBD1 (5 bases). V was trimmed by 7 bases and J by 1 base, leaving 10 bases between them. The CDR3 has 13 amino acids. The germline V gene encodes CDR1 ENHRY and CDR2 SYGVKD.

The chain carries TRBV2 and TRBJ1-2; the match to TRBD1 covers 7 bases. CDR3 length: 15 residues. The trim removed 6 bases at V and 0 bases at J, leaving 7 bases unmatched. CDR1 is SNHLY, CDR2 FYNNEI, per germline. The chain's CDR3 is CASSLKQGTNYGYTF. CDR3 in DNA: TGTGCCAGCAGCCTGAAACAGGGGACTAACTATGGCTACACCTTC.

The chain links TRBV20-1 to TRBJ2-7; TRBD2 matches 8 bases. The trim removed 3 bases at V and 1 base at J, leaving 2 bases unmatched. The CDR3 spans 13 residues. Germline V gene data show CDR1 as DFQATT and CDR2 as SNEGSKA (reference sequence). The chain's CDR3 is CSASTSGSYEQYF. CDR3 nucleotides: TGCAGTGCTAGTACTAGCGGTTCCTACGAGCAGTACTTC.

Only one count was recorded for this clone. This rearrangement joins TRBV10-3 to TRBJ1-4, with D maybe TRBD1 (6 bases). The length of the CDR3 is 13 residues. Deletions cut 2 bases from V and 14 bases from J, with 15 bases between. Germline V gives CDR1 ENHRY, CDR2 SYGVKD. The CDR3 bases are TGTGCCATCAGTGAGGGGGGCCCGGGGCGGCTGTTTTTT. It yields the protein CAISEGGPGRLFF.

The gene calls are TRBV10-2 and TRBJ1-1, with D hard to call. From germline, CDR1 is WSHSY and CDR2 SAAADI. The ends were cut back, 4 bases at V and 4 bases at J, with 10 bases in the middle. There are 13 residues in the CDR3. CDR3 residues: CASSAQKFTEAFF. CDR3 DNA sequence: TGCGCCAGCAGTGCACAGAAGTTCACTGAAGCTTTCTTT.

The chain couples TRBV24-1 to TRBJ2-2; TRBD1 aligns across 10 bases. Losses at the gene ends were 1 base for V and 6 bases for J; bases not matched to a gene: 10. The CDR3 has 18 residues. Germline V lookup: CDR1 KGHDR, CDR2 SFDVKD. CDR3 sequence reads: CATSDLSAGQGLAGELFF. CDR3 nucleotides: TGTGCCACCAGTGATTTATCCGCGGGACAGGGGTTGGCCGGGGAGCTGTTTTTT.

This chain links TRBV14 with TRBJ1-1; D gene uncertain. Germline V gene data show CDR1 as SGHDN and CDR2 as FVKESK. The CDR3 totals 16 residues. Trimming stripped 1 base from V and 2 bases from J, with 14 bases between. In DNA form, the CDR3 reads TGTGCCAGCAGCCAAGCTATTGGGAGGGTAAACACTGAAGCTTTCTTT. This gives the protein CASSQAIGRVNTEAFF. The whole variable domain, filled in from reference TRBV14 and TRBJ1-1, reads EAGVTQFPSHSVIEKGQTVTLRCDPISGHDNLYWYRRVMGKEIKFLLHFVKESKQDESGMPNNRFLAERTGGTYSTLKVQPAELEDSGVYFCASSQAIGRVNTEAFFGQGTRLTVV.

J is TRBJ2-7 and V is TRBV11-2; tentatively, D is TRBD1 (6 bases). Germline values: CDR1 SGHAT, CDR2 FQNNGV. This CDR3 comprises 14 residues. Trimming shortened V by 4 bases and J by 2 bases, and 12 bases separated the two germline ends. The CDR3 nucleotides are TGTGCCAGCAGCTCACAGGGCAGAACCTACGAGCAGTACTTC. Its translation is CASSSQGRTYEQYF. The full variable domain, rest sourced from reference TRBV11-2 and TRBJ2-7, is EAGVAQSPRYKIIEKRQSVAFWCNPISGHATLYWYQQILGQGPKLLIQFQNNGVVDDSQLPKDRFSAERLKGVDSTLKIQPAKLEDSAVYLCASSSQGRTYEQYFGPGTRLTVT.

The chain is built from TRBV15 and TRBJ2-3, with 8 nucleotides matching TRBD1. V was clipped by 1 base and J by 2 bases; unmatched bases: 2. The CDR3 length is 15 residues. From germline, CDR1 is LNHNV and CDR2 YYDKDF (reference sequence). The DNA for the CDR3 is TGTGCCACCAGCAGAGGACAGGGGTACACAGATACGCAGTATTTT. Translated, it gives CATSRGQGYTDTQYF. The full variable domain, in which reference TRBV15 and TRBJ2-3 provide the parts outside the CDR3, is DAMVIQNPRYQVTQFGKPVTLSCSQTLNHNVMYWYQQKSSQAPKLLFHYYDKDFNNEADTPDNFQSRRPNTSFCFLDIRSPGLGDTAMYLCATSRGQGYTDTQYFGPGTRLTVL.

The V and J genes are TRBV5-1 and TRBJ2-5, with 9 bases aligning to TRBD2. The germline V gene encodes CDR1 SGHRS and CDR2 YFSETQ. J was trimmed by 2 bases and V by 0 bases; bases with no gene match: 2. The CDR3 contains 15 residues. The CDR3: CASSLGTSEQETQYF. DNA for the CDR3: TGCGCCAGCAGCTTGGGGACTAGCGAGCAAGAGACCCAGTACTTC.

The genes are TRBV29-1 and TRBJ2-1; maybe TRBD1 (6 bases). The CDR3 runs to 13 residues. V was cut by 4 bases and J by 4 bases, with 11 bases left in between. Germline V gene lookup returns CDR1 SQVTM and CDR2 ANQGSEA. The CDR3 here is CSVVRGGYNEQFF. CDR3 coding DNA: TGCAGCGTTGTCAGAGGGGGTTACAATGAGCAGTTCTTC.

The genes are TRBV14 and TRBJ2-1; D is ambiguous. The V end lost 3 bases, the J end lost 9 bases, and 9 bases lay between the germline ends. The CDR3 is 12 residues long. Germline assignment: CDR1 SGHDN and CDR2 FVKESK. The DNA of the CDR3 is TGTGCCAGCAGCCACACTTTCACTGAGCAGTTCTTC. Its translation: CASSHTFTEQFF.

The table lists this clone with a count of one. The rearrangement joins TRBV11-2 to TRBJ2-4; TRBD1 might be the D (5 bases). This CDR3 is 17 amino acids long. Germline V gene sequence: CDR1 SGHAT, CDR2 FQNNGV. Trimming took 1 base from V and 6 from J, leaving 19 bases between them. CDR3 sequence (DNA): TGTGCCAGCAGCTTAGGTCAATCTCAGGGATTGGGAAACATTCAGTACTTC. Protein sequence: CASSLGQSQGLGNIQYF.

The J gene is TRBJ2-3, the V gene TRBV5-1, with 14 bases lining up with TRBD2. The CDR3 consists of 18 residues. Trimming at V came to 4 bases and at J to 3 bases, leaving 10 bases not matched to a gene. From germline, CDR1 is SGHRS and CDR2 YFSETQ. Here the CDR3 reads CASSRAGTSGSWTDTQYF. CDR3 sequence (DNA): TGCGCCAGCAGCCGGGCCGGGACTAGCGGGAGTTGGACAGATACGCAGTATTTT.